This is a list of T cell receptor beta chains from one sample in a study of radiation and T cells in renal cell carcinoma. The method was immunoSEQ multiplex PCR; TCRdb's version includes in-frame clones alone and lacks a portion of them. The repertoire holds some 30,000 clones, with about 85% as singletons. The input for sequencing was blood, taken from a patient whose treatment included radiotherapy and nephrectomy. These receptors were collected from a man in his sixties with renal cell carcinoma. Each CDR3 is given with its conserved first and last residue. The order of the fields is V gene, clone size, D gene, J gene, CDR3 protein, CDR3 DNA. D genes are given only for firm matches. Clone size, where shown, is once, few, many, or a class for clones that have expanded.

TRBV4-1	NA	NA	TRBJ1-5	CASSHLQGPQPQHF	TGCGCCAGCAGCCACCTACAGGGTCCTCAGCCCCAGCATTTT
TRBV11-2	NA	NA	TRBJ2-4	CASSLGGGAHIQYF	TGTGCCAGCAGCTTAGGCGGAGGCGCCCACATTCAGTACTTC
TRBV27	NA	TRBD1	TRBJ1-2	CASSRDRGNYGYTF	TGTGCCAGCAGTAGGGACAGGGGGAACTATGGCTACACCTTC
TRBV7-2	NA	NA	TRBJ2-1	CASSLTQNEQFF	TGTGCCAGCAGCTTAACACAGAATGAGCAGTTCTTC
TRBV11-2	NA	NA	TRBJ1-2	CASSKAYFRGGGGYTF	TGTGCCAGCAGCAAAGCTTATTTCCGGGGGGGCGGTGGCTACACCTTC
TRBV10-3	NA	NA	TRBJ2-5	CAISVEETQYF	TGTGCCATCAGTGTCGAAGAGACCCAGTACTTC
TRBV5-5	NA	NA	TRBJ2-3	CASSPYAGSTDTQYF	TGTGCCAGCAGCCCCTATGCCGGGTCCACAGATACGCAGTATTTT
TRBV10-3	NA	NA	TRBJ1-2	CASSWTLNDNYGYTF	TGTGCCAGCAGTTGGACCCTTAACGATAACTATGGCTACACCTTC
TRBV6-5	NA	NA	TRBJ2-7	CASSTPLFEQYF	TGTGCCAGCAGTACCCCCCTCTTCGAGCAGTACTTC
TRBV7-3	few	NA	TRBJ2-2	CASSSRGDTGELFF	TGTGCCAGCAGCTCCAGGGGGGACACCGGGGAGCTGTTTTTT
TRBV7-8	NA	TRBD2	TRBJ2-2	CASSLNIAGGPISLTGELFF	TGTGCCAGCAGCTTGAACATAGCGGGAGGGCCTATAAGTCTGACCGGGGAGCTGTTTTTT
TRBV5-4	NA	NA	TRBJ1-1	CASSLPGTQAAEAFF	TGTGCCAGCAGTCTCCCCGGGACTCAGGCGGCTGAAGCTTTCTTT
TRBV7-9	NA	NA	TRBJ1-3	CASSLTDNPGNTIYF	TGTGCCAGCAGCCTTACTGACAACCCTGGAAACACCATATATTTT
TRBV2	once	TRBD2	TRBJ2-3	CASSTSGGVRDTQYF	TGTGCCAGCTCTACTAGCGGAGGGGTCAGAGATACGCAGTATTTT
TRBV30	NA	NA	TRBJ2-3	CAWSVGIVSSTDTQYF	TGTGCCTGGAGTGTAGGAATTGTTTCTAGCACAGATACGCAGTATTTT
TRBV30	NA	NA	TRBJ2-2	CAWSVGRSGELFF	TGTGCCTGGAGTGTAGGGAGGAGCGGGGAGCTGTTTTTT
TRBV4-3	NA	NA	TRBJ2-6	CASSQDWASGANVLTF	TGCGCCAGCAGCCAAGATTGGGCTTCTGGGGCCAACGTCCTGACTTTC
TRBV27	NA	NA	TRBJ2-1	CASSFALPLLNEQFF	TGTGCCAGCAGTTTCGCCCTCCCGCTATTGAATGAGCAGTTCTTC
TRBV21-1	NA	NA	TRBJ2-7	CAPGGGSSWYEQYF	TGTGCCCCTGGGGGCGGGAGTTCTTGGTACGAGCAGTACTTC
TRBV5-6	NA	NA	TRBJ1-2	CASSLDTYGYTF	TGTGCCAGCAGCTTAGACACGTATGGCTACACCTTC
TRBV7-6	NA	NA	TRBJ1-4	CASSFGASGTNEKLFF	TGTGCCAGCAGCTTTGGGGCCAGCGGCACTAATGAAAAACTGTTTTTT
TRBV4-1	NA	NA	TRBJ1-5	CASSQGHPLVYSNQPQHF	TGCGCCAGCAGCCAAGGACACCCCCTTGTTTATAGCAATCAGCCCCAGCATTTT
TRBV6-5	NA	NA	TRBJ2-1	CASSSKGPYNEQFF	TGTGCCAGCAGTTCCAAGGGCCCCTACAATGAGCAGTTCTTC
TRBV6-5	NA	TRBD1	TRBJ2-3	CASGTGGTDTQYF	TGTGCCAGCGGGACAGGGGGCACAGATACGCAGTATTTT
TRBV5-4	once	NA	TRBJ2-7	CASSRQTGAFYEQYF	TGTGCCAGCAGCCGTCAGACCGGGGCGTTCTACGAGCAGTACTTC
TRBV6-6	NA	TRBD2	TRBJ2-7	CASRTSGSPSYEQYF	TGTGCCAGCAGAACTAGCGGGAGCCCCTCCTACGAGCAGTACTTC
TRBV11-2	NA	NA	TRBJ2-3	CASSLDTAATDTQYF	TGTGCCAGCAGCTTAGATACGGCGGCCACTGATACGCAGTATTTT
TRBV25-1	NA	NA	TRBJ1-2	CASSEWRQGNYGYTF	TGTGCCAGCAGTGAATGGCGGCAGGGGAACTATGGCTACACCTTC
TRBV2	NA	NA	TRBJ2-7	CASSISDYEQYF	TGTGCCAGCAGTATCTCTGACTACGAGCAGTACTTC
TRBV5-1	NA	NA	TRBJ1-2	CASSLRPVNYGYTF	TGCGCCAGCAGCTTGCGTCCGGTAAACTATGGCTACACCTTC
TRBV7-2	NA	NA	TRBJ2-3	CASSLASDTQYF	TGTGCCAGCAGCTTAGCGTCAGATACGCAGTATTTT
TRBV9	NA	NA	TRBJ2-1	CASSADPRLYNEQFF	TGTGCCAGCAGCGCGGACCCCCGCCTATACAATGAGCAGTTCTTC
TRBV20-1	NA	NA	TRBJ2-5	CSARDTHNQYF	TGCAGTGCTAGAGATACGCATAACCAGTACTTC
TRBV4-1	once	TRBD1	TRBJ2-7	CASSREMTGGREQYF	TGCGCCAGCAGCCGAGAGATGACAGGGGGGCGTGAGCAGTACTTC
TRBV7-9	NA	NA	TRBJ2-1	CASSLGFGSYNEQFF	TGTGCCAGCAGCTTAGGATTCGGCAGCTACAATGAGCAGTTCTTC
TRBV30	NA	NA	TRBJ2-4	CAWSEDTGGIQYF	TGTGCCTGGAGTGAAGATACTGGGGGGATTCAGTACTTC
TRBV5-1	NA	TRBD2	TRBJ2-1	CASSLRVAGYNEQFF	TGCGCCAGCAGCCTCCGGGTAGCGGGGTACAATGAGCAGTTCTTC
TRBV5-4	NA	NA	TRBJ2-3	CASRGADTQYF	TGTGCCAGCAGGGGCGCAGATACGCAGTATTTT
TRBV10-3	once	NA	TRBJ2-7	CAISDTGFTNEQYF	TGTGCCATCAGTGACACGGGGTTCACTAACGAGCAGTACTTC
TRBV6-1	many	TRBD1	TRBJ2-3	CASSEGQGADTQYF	TGTGCCAGCAGTGAAGGACAGGGGGCAGATACGCAGTATTTT
TRBV27	NA	TRBD1	TRBJ2-7	CASRRQGSYEQYF	TGTGCCAGCAGGAGACAGGGAAGCTACGAGCAGTACTTC
TRBV6-5	NA	TRBD1	TRBJ1-2	CASSYGTGGYTF	TGTGCCAGCAGTTATGGGACAGGTGGCTACACCTTC
TRBV30	NA	NA	TRBJ2-1	CACGDTQNNEQFF	TGTGCCTGCGGGGATACCCAAAACAATGAGCAGTTCTTC
TRBV27	NA	NA	TRBJ1-6	CASSFPGGSPLHF	TGTGCCAGCAGTTTTCCTGGGGGCTCACCCCTCCACTTT
TRBV7-2	NA	NA	TRBJ1-2	CASSLRDGSYGYTF	TGTGCCAGCAGCTTACGGGACGGATCCTATGGCTACACCTTC
TRBV10-3	NA	NA	TRBJ2-4	CAISEFGDSKNIQYF	TGTGCCATCAGTGAGTTCGGGGATTCCAAAAACATTCAGTACTTC
TRBV11-2	NA	NA	TRBJ2-7	CASSFGGGEQYF	TGTGCCAGCAGCTTCGGGGGAGGTGAGCAGTACTTC
TRBV7-9	NA	NA	TRBJ2-1	CASRSYSSYNEQFF	TGTGCCAGCAGATCCTACAGCTCCTACAATGAGCAGTTCTTC
TRBV9	few	TRBD2	TRBJ2-2	CASSVGTSGYNTGELFF	TGTGCCAGCAGCGTAGGCACTAGCGGGTACAACACCGGGGAGCTGTTTTTT
TRBV19	NA	TRBD1	TRBJ1-1	CATRDRGQGNTEAFF	TGTGCCACCCGGGACAGGGGGCAAGGGAACACTGAAGCTTTCTTT
TRBV5-1	NA	NA	TRBJ2-7	CASSLERGTEQYF	TGCGCCAGCAGCTTGGAAAGGGGCACCGAGCAGTACTTC
TRBV27	NA	TRBD1	TRBJ1-2	CASSFARTGSYGYTF	TGTGCCAGCAGTTTCGCGCGGACAGGGAGCTATGGCTACACCTTC
TRBV30	NA	NA	TRBJ1-2	CAWRAEGENYGYTF	TGTGCCTGGAGGGCTGAGGGGGAAAACTATGGCTACACCTTC
TRBV18	NA	TRBD2	TRBJ2-1	CASSPPKSSGSRSGYNEQFF	TGTGCCAGCTCACCACCGAAGTCTAGCGGGAGCCGTAGTGGATACAATGAGCAGTTCTTC
TRBV4-1	once	NA	TRBJ1-3	CASSQGSLVSSGNTIYF	TGCGCCAGCAGCCAAGGTTCGTTGGTGAGCTCTGGAAACACCATATATTTT
TRBV6-1	NA	NA	TRBJ1-2	CASSPGVVYGYTF	TGTGCCAGCAGCCCAGGGGTTGTCTATGGCTACACCTTC
TRBV5-1	once	NA	TRBJ1-3	CASSVAGDGNTIYF	TGCGCCAGCAGTGTGGCAGGCGATGGAAACACCATATATTTT
TRBV6-1	NA	TRBD2	TRBJ2-1	CASSGRGTSGYNEQFF	TGTGCCAGCAGTGGAAGGGGGACTAGCGGCTACAATGAGCAGTTCTTC
TRBV19	NA	NA	TRBJ2-1	CASSSSGVLYNEQFF	TGTGCCAGTAGTAGTTCAGGGGTCCTCTACAATGAGCAGTTCTTC
TRBV19	NA	NA	TRBJ1-3	CASSSPGTKNTIYF	TGTGCCAGTAGTTCTCCCGGGACCAAAAACACCATATATTTT